Sample share makes the clone carrying this TCR beta chain large. Its specificity is not known. This sample is drawn from a study of circulating CD8 cells and anti-PD-1 response in melanoma. Live CD3+CD8+TCRalphabeta+ cells were sorted into four subsets by PD-1 and/or TIGIT. The QIAseq Immune Repertoire TCR panel built the libraries from approximately 15 ng of total RNA. A single record per CDR3 protein comes from TCRdb applying MiXCR to the reads. The sample includes approximately 600 distinct CDR3 sequences, almost 9% of them seen just once. Study-wide results and caveats: Diversity ranked highest in DNEG and lowest in TIGIT subsets. Some patients were treatment-naive; others were previously treated. Only baseline and M1 samples entered the published repertoire comparisons.

Germline lookup yields CDR1 MDHEN and CDR2 SYDVKM. This CDR3 spans 16 amino acids. Trimming removed 6 bases at V and 0 bases at J, with 12 bases between. The material sequenced was CD8+ T cells from PBMCs, taken at baseline or after one month of anti-PD-1 therapy (not recorded which). The chain recombines TRBV28 with TRBJ2-6; a weak D match, TRBD1 (6 bases). The TCR originated in a human donor with melanoma. The CDR3 is CASSAGQPSGANVLTF. CDR3 in DNA: TGTGCCAGCAGCGCTGGACAGCCCTCTGGGGCCAACGTCCTGACTTTC.